This entry features one TCR beta chain sequence. This record comes from a study of blood T cells in healthy people across ages. A J-beta primer mix and a sample-barcoded 5' primer were used in a second PCR of about 7 to 12 cycles. TCRdb re-derived calls from the 5' RACE reads in MiXCR, one entry per CDR3 protein. The table shows 1,300,000 or so distinct CDR3 sequences, with around 59% occurring only once. Germline CDR1 and CDR2: MNHEY and SVGAGI. This CDR3 spans 15 amino acids. The sequence came from a man between 18 and 29 years old in good health. The chain recombines TRBV6-5 with TRBJ2-7; TRBD2 matches at 10 bases. TRBJ2-5 explains the end of the DNA better; the J call may be wrong. The source material was blood. The CDR3 sequence is CASSESGGAAETQYF. In DNA form, the CDR3 reads TGTGCCAGCAGTGAGAGCGGGGGGGCCGCAGAGACCCAGTACTTC.